The 10 T cell receptor beta chains below were found in one sample sequenced in a study of blood T cell repertoires in COVID-19. Generated by immunoSEQ multiplex PCR, the TCRdb table keeps only in-frame clones and is missing some. Of some 150,000 clones in the sample, just over 85% are singletons; the top ten hold approximately 1.4%. Sequencing was done on a sample of peripheral blood. The source is a woman aged 60-75 years with acute or convalescent COVID-19.

The gene calls are TRBV24-1 and TRBJ1-5; 10 bases map to TRBD1. The trim removed 7 bases at V and 2 bases at J, leaving 4 bases unmatched. In germline, CDR1 is KGHDR, CDR2 SFDVKD. The CDR3 is 15 amino acids. The CDR3 DNA is TGTGCCACCAGCGGGACAGGGGTGGGCAATCAGCCCCAGCATTTT. Protein sequence: CATSGTGVGNQPQHF.

This sequence joins TRBV7-2 and TRBJ1-3; 7 bases line up with TRBD1. Looked up from germline, CDR1 is SGHTA and CDR2 is FQGNSA. V dropped 5 bases and J dropped 2; count of bases not matched to a gene: 6. The CDR3 contains 15 residues. As DNA, the CDR3 is TGTGCCAGCAGCGCCACGGGACAGACTGGAAACACCATATATTTT. This translates into CASSATGQTGNTIYF.

This sequence joins TRBV25-1 and TRBJ1-6; 7 positions match TRBD1. Germline CDR1 reads MGHDK; CDR2 reads SYGVNS. The V gene end was trimmed by 4 bases and the J gene end by 1 base; junction bases not matched to a gene: 10. This CDR3 spans 18 amino acids. For the CDR3, the DNA is TGTGCCAGCAGTGCACCTCCCGACAGGGTATCCTATAATTCACCCCTCCACTTT. Its translation: CASSAPPDRVSYNSPLHF. Filled out from reference TRBV25-1 and TRBJ1-6, the complete variable domain reads EADIYQTPRYLVIGTGKKITLECSQTMGHDKMYWYQQDPGMELHLIHYSYGVNSTEKGDLSSESTVSRIRTEHFPLTLESARPSHTSQYLCASSAPPDRVSYNSPLHFGNGTRLTVT.

This chain uses TRBV10-3 with TRBJ2-2; 8 bases are shared with TRBD1. The V and J ends lost 9 bases and 7 bases, in that order; junction bases with no gene match: 7. Germline CDR1 is ENHRY and CDR2 is SYGVKD. The CDR3 is 13 residues long. CDR3 residues: CAMRTGQHGELFF. CDR3 coding DNA: TGTGCCATGAGGACAGGGCAACACGGGGAGCTGTTTTTT.

The V gene is TRBV7-3, the J gene TRBJ1-6; 7 positions agree with TRBD1. CDR3 length equals 15 residues. CDR1 is SGHTA, CDR2 FQGTGA, per germline. The V segment lost 5 bases and the J segment 6 bases; nucleotides outside the gene matches: 7. In DNA, the CDR3 is TGTGCCAGCAGCCTTAACAGGGGCTCTAATTCACCCCTCCACTTT. Its translation: CASSLNRGSNSPLHF.

In regard to this clone: One end of the junction does not line up with germline, which may come from a read error. The chain has TRBV7-7 and TRBJ2-2, with 8 bases fitting TRBD2. The CDR3 consists of 16 residues. Germline V lookup: CDR1 SSHAT, CDR2 FNYEAQ (reference sequence). For the CDR3, the DNA is TGTGCTAGCAGCCCGGTTCGCGGGGGGACCACCGGGGAGCTGTTTTTT. This translates into CASSPVRGGTTGELFF.

The V call is TRBV7-9, the J call TRBJ2-1, with 8 bases aligning to TRBD2. V was pared by 4 bases and J by 6 bases, with 11 bases of the junction left unmatched. This CDR3 is built from 16 residues. Germline loops: CDR1 SEHNR, CDR2 FQNEAQ (reference sequence). The CDR3 loop reads CASSYGIGGAINEQFF. CDR3 DNA: TGTGCCAGCAGCTATGGGATCGGGGGGGCCATCAATGAGCAGTTCTTC.

As for this clone: The junction does not match germline at one end; this may be a read error. The chain has TRBV27 and TRBJ1-2; 9 bases match TRBD1. This CDR3 region has 14 residues. Germline assignment: CDR1 MNHEY and CDR2 SMNVEV (reference sequence). As DNA, the CDR3 is TGTGCCAGCAGTCTATCAGACAGGGGGTACGGCTACACCTTC. It is translated as CASSLSDRGYGYTF.

The chain carries TRBV2 and TRBJ1-5, with a tentative D call TRBD1 (5 bases). The germline V gene has CDR1 SNHLY and CDR2 FYNNEI. This CDR3 is 18 amino acids long. Trimming pared 2 bases from V and 2 bases from J, leaving 19 bases between. The CDR3 region has the DNA TGTGCCAGCAGTGAACAGATACAGGTTTTTAGTGGCAATCAGCCCCAGCATTTT. Its translation: CASSEQIQVFSGNQPQHF.

The chain combines TRBV28 with TRBJ1-1, with TRBD1 identical over 7 bases. The CDR3 length is 14 residues. Looked up from germline, CDR1 is MDHEN and CDR2 is SYDVKM. With 0 bases clipped from V and 7 bases from J, the junction kept 5 bases outside the gene matches. This CDR3 reads CASSLWGQTFEAFF. CDR3 in DNA: TGTGCCAGCAGTTTATGGGGACAGACCTTTGAAGCTTTCTTT.